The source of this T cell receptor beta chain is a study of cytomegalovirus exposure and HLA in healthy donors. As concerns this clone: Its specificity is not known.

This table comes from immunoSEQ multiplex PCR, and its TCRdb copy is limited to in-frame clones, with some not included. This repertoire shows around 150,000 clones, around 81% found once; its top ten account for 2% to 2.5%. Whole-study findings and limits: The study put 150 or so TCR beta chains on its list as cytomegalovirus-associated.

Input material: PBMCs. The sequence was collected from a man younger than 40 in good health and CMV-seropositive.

CDR3 protein: CASSLYGGRTQPQHF. DNA for the CDR3: TGTGCCAGCAGTTTATACGGGGGGCGTACTCAGCCCCAGCATTTT. J is TRBJ1-5 and V is TRBV27; perhaps TRBD1 as D (6 bases). The germline V gene has CDR1 MNHEY and CDR2 SMNVEV (reference sequence). The CDR3 runs to 15 residues. V lost 1 base and J 6 bases, leaving 13 bases between the germline ends.